These 8 T cell receptor beta chains were all obtained from the same sample, sequenced in a study of T-cell reconstitution after alpha-beta-depleted transplantation in children. Unique molecular identifiers featured in how the TCRbeta library was prepared. TCRdb reprocessed the PCR reads via MiXCR and lists one record per CDR3 protein. The sample yields about 400,000 distinct CDR3 sequences, about a fifth seen once. The material was PBMCs from the stem cell graft donor, obtained from the stem cell graft. These receptor sequences come from a human donor who donated a stem cell graft to a child with acute myeloid leukemia.

This clonotype has ten or more counts. CDR3: CSAREGLAGGREQFF. CDR3 bases: TGCAGTGCTAGAGAGGGACTAGCGGGAGGACGAGAGCAGTTCTTC. This chain uses TRBV20-1 with TRBJ2-1, with TRBD2 matching over 15 bases. This CDR3 region has 15 residues. Germline values: CDR1 DFQATT, CDR2 SNEGSKA (reference sequence). J was trimmed by 10 bases and V by 0 bases; bases with no gene match: 4.

The rearrangement links TRBV11-2 to TRBJ2-2; the match to TRBD1 covers 7 bases. Germline lookup yields CDR1 SGHAT and CDR2 FQNNGV. With V trimmed by 4 bases and J by 5 bases, 7 bases remained unmatched. This CDR3 spans 15 amino acids. DNA for the CDR3: TGTGCCAGCAGCTCTTACAGGGGAAATACCGGGGAGCTGTTTTTT. It codes for CASSSYRGNTGELFF.

This clonotype was recorded at least ten times. The gene calls are TRBV20-1 and TRBJ2-2; 15 nucleotides align to TRBD2. V was clipped by 6 bases and J by 5 bases; unmatched bases: 7. The CDR3 loop spans 16 amino acids. Germline V CDR1 and CDR2: DFQATT, SNEGSKA (reference sequence). Written as DNA, the CDR3 is TGCAGTGCCGAGGGACTAGCGGGAGGAGGAACCGGGGAGCTGTTTTTT. Amino acid sequence: CSAEGLAGGGTGELFF.

The chain couples TRBV6-6 to TRBJ1-1; D is ambiguous. Looked up from germline, CDR1 is MNHNY and CDR2 is SVGAGI (reference sequence). Deletions cut 0 bases from V and 8 bases from J, with 10 bases between. This CDR3 has 13 residues. The CDR3 DNA is TGTGCCAGCAGTTACTCGAATACAGAAGAAGCTTTCTTT. Amino acids: CASSYSNTEEAFF.

This clonotype was recorded many times. This chain connects TRBV20-1 to TRBJ2-1; maybe TRBD2 (5 bases). Germline CDR1 DFQATT, CDR2 SNEGSKA (reference sequence). CDR3 length equals 13 residues. V was cut by 2 bases and J by 7 bases, with 12 bases left in between. The CDR3 bases are TGCAGTGCTAGATACGGGAACGCTAATGAGCAGTTCTTC. This sequence encodes CSARYGNANEQFF.

The chain couples TRBV29-1 to TRBJ2-1, with D unclear. V lost 3 bases, J lost 6 bases, and 6 bases lay in between. The CDR3 is made up of 11 amino acids. Germline V lookup: CDR1 SQVTM, CDR2 ANQGSEA. CDR3 in DNA: TGCAGCGTTGATAATCCCAATGAGCAGTTCTTC. It yields the protein CSVDNPNEQFF.

This clonotype showed up many times. This rearrangement joins TRBV5-1 to TRBJ2-1; the D gene is possibly TRBD2 (5 bases). Germline CDR1 reads SGHRS; CDR2 reads YFSETQ. The V end was cut by 4 bases, the J end by 3 bases, with 14 bases between. The CDR3 contains 15 residues. The CDR3 coding sequence is TGCGCCAGCAGCCTTACAGCGGAGAACTACAATGAGCAGTTCTTC. Its protein is CASSLTAENYNEQFF.

The chain carries TRBV18 and TRBJ2-3; 7 positions agree with TRBD2. The CDR3 covers 15 residues. Germline V lookup: CDR1 KGHSH, CDR2 LQKENI. The ends lost 4 bases at V and 2 bases at J; junction bases unmatched: 6. The chain's CDR3 is CASSRRLADTDTQYF. The CDR3 DNA sequence: TGTGCCAGCTCACGGCGACTAGCCGACACAGATACGCAGTATTTT.